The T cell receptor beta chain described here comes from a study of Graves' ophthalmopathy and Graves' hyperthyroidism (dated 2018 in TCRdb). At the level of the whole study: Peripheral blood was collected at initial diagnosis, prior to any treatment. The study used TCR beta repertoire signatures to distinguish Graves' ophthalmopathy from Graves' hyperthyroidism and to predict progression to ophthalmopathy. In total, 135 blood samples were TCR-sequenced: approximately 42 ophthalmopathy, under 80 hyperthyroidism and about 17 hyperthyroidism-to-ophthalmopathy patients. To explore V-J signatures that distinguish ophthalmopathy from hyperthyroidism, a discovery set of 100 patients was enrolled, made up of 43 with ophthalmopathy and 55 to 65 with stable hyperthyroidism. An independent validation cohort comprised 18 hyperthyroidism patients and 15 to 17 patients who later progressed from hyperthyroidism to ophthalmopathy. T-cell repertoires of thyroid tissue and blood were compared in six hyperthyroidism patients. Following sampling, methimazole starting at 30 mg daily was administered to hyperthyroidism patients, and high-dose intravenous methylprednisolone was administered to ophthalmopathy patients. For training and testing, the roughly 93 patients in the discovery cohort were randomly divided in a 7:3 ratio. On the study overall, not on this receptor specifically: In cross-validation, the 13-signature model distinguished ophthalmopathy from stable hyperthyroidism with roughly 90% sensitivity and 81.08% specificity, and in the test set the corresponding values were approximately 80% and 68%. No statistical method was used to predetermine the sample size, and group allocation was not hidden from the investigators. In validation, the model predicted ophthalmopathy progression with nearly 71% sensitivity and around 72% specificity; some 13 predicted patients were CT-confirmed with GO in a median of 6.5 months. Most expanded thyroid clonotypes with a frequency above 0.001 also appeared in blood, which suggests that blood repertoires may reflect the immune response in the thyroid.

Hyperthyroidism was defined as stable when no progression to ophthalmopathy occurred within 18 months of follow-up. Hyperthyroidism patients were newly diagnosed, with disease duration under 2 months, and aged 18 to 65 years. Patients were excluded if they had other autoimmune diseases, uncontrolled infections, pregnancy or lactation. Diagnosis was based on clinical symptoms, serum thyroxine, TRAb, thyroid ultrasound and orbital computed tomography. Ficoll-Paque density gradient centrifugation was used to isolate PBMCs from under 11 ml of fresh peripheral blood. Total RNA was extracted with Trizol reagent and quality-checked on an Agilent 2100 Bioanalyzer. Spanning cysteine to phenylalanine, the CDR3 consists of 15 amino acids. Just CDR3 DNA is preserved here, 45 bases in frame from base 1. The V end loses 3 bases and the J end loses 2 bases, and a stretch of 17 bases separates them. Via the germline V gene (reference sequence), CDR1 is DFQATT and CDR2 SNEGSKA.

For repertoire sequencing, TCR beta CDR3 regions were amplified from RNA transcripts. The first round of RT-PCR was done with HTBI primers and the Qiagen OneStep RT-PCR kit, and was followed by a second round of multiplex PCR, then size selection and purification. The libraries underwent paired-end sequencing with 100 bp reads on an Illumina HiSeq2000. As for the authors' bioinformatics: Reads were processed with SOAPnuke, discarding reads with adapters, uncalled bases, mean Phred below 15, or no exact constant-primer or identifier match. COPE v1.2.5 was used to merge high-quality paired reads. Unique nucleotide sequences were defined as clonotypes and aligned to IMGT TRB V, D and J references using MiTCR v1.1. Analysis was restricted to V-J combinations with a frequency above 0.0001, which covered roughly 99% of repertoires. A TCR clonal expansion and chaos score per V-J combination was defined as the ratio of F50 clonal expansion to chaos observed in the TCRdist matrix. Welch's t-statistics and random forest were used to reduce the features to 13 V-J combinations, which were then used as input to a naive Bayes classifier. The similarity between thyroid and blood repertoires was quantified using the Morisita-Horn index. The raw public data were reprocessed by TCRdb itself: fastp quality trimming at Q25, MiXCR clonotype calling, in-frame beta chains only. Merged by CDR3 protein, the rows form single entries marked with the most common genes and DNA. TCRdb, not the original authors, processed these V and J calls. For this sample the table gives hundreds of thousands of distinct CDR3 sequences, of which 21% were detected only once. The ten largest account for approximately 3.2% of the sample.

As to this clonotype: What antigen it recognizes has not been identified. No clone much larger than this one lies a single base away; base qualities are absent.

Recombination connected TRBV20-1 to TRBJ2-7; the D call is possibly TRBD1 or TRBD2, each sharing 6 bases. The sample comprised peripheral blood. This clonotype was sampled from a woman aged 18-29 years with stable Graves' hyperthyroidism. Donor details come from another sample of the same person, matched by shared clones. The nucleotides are TGCAGTGCTAGCTTTAGGGGGGCATATACCTACGAGCAGTACTTC. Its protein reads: CSASFRGAYTYEQYF.